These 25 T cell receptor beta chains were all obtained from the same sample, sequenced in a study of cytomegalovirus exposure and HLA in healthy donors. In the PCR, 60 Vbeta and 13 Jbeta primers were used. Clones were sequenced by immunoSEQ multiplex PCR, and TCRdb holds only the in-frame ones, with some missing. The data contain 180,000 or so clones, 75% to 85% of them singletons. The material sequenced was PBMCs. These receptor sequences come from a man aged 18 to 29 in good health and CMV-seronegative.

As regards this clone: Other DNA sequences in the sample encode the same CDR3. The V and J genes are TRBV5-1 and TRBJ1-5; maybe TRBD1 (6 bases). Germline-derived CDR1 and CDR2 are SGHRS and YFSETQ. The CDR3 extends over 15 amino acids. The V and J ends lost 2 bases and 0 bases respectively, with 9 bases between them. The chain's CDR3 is CASSLAGVSNQPQHF. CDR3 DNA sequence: TGCGCCAGCAGCTTAGCAGGGGTTAGCAATCAGCCCCAGCATTTT.

CDR3 region: CASTFGQGGNRDTQYF. CDR3 nucleotides: TGTGCCAGCACCTTTGGCCAGGGTGGCAATAGGGATACGCAGTATTTT. The V call is TRBV2, the J call TRBJ2-3, with a weak D call TRBD1 (5 bases). Germline assignment: CDR1 SNHLY and CDR2 FYNNEI. V dropped 7 bases and J dropped 6 bases, with 23 bases sitting between them. The CDR3 extends over 16 amino acids.

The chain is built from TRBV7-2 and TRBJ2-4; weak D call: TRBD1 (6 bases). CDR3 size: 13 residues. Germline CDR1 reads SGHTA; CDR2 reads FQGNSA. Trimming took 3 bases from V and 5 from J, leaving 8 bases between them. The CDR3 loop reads CASSFRTENIQYF. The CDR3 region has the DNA TGTGCCAGCAGCTTTAGGACAGAAAACATTCAGTACTTC.

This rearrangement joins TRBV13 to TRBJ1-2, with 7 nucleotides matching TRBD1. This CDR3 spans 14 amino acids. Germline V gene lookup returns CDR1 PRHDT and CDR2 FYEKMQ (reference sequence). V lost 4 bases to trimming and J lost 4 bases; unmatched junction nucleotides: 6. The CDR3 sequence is CASSSQGLRYGYTF. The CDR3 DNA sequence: TGTGCCAGCAGCTCACAGGGGTTACGCTATGGCTACACCTTC.

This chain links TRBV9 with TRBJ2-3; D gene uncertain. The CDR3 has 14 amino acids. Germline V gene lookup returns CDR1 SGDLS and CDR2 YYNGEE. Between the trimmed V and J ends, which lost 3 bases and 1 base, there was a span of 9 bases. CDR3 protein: CASSARPGTDTQYF. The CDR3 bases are TGTGCCAGCAGCGCGAGGCCGGGCACAGATACGCAGTATTTT.

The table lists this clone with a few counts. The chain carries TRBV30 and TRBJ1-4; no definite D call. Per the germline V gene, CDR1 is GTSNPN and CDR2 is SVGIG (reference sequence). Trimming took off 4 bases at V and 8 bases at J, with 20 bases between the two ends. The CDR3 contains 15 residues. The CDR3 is CAWNRLGAFQEKLFF. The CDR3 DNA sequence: TGTGCCTGGAATAGGTTGGGAGCATTCCAGGAAAAACTGTTTTTT.

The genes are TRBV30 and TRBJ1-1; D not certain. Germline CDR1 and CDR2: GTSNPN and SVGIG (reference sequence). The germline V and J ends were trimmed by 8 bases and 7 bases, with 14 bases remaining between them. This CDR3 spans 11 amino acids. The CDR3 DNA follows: TGTGCCCTGGAGGGAGGCGGTGAAGCTTTCTTT. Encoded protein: CALEGGGEAFF.

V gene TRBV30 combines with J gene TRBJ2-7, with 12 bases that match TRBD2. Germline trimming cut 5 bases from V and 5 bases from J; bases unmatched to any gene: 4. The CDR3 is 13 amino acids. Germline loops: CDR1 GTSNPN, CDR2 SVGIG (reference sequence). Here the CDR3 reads CAWSSGGAHEQYF. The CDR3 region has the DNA TGTGCCTGGTCTAGCGGGGGGGCCCACGAGCAGTACTTC.

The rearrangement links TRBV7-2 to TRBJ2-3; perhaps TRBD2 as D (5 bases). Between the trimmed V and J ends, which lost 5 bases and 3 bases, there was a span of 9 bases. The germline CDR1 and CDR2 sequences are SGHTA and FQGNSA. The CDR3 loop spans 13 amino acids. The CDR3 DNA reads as TGTGCCAGCAGCCTGGACTGGACAGATACGCAGTATTTT. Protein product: CASSLDWTDTQYF.

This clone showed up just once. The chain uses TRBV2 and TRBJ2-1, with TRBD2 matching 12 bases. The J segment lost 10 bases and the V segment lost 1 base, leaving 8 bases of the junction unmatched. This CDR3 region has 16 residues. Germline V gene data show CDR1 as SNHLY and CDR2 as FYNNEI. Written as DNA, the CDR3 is TGTGCCAGCAGTGAAGAAGGACTAGCGGGAACCCCCGAGCAGTTCTTC. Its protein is CASSEEGLAGTPEQFF.

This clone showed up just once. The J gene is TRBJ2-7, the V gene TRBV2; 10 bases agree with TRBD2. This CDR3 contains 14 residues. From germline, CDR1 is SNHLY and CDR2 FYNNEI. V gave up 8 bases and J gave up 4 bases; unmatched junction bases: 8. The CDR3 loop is CASYEAGGQYEQYF. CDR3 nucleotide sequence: TGTGCCAGCTACGAAGCGGGGGGGCAATACGAGCAGTACTTC.

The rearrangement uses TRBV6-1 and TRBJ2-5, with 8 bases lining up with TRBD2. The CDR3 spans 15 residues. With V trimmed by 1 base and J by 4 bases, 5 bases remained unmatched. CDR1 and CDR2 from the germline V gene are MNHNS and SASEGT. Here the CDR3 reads CASSEVAGGTETQYF. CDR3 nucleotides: TGTGCCAGCAGTGAAGTGGCGGGGGGTACAGAGACCCAGTACTTC.

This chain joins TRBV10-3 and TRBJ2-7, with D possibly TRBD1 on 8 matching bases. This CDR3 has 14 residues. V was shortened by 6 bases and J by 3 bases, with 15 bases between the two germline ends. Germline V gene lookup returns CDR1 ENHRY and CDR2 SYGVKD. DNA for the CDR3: TGTGCCATCAGAGGGACAGGCGGGGGCTACGAGCAGTACTTC. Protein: CAIRGTGGGYEQYF.

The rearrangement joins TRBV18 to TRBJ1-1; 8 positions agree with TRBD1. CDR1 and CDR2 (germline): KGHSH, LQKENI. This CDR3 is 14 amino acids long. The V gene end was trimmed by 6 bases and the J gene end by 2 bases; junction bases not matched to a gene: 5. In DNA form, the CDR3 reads TGTGCCAGCTCCTCGGACAGGGCCAACACTGAAGCTTTCTTT. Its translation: CASSSDRANTEAFF.

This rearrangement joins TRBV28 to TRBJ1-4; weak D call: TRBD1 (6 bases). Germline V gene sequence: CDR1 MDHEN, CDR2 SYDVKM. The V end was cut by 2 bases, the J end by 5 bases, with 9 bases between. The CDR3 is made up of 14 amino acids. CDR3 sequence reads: CASSLLRGNEKLFF. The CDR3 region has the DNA TGTGCCAGCAGTTTACTTAGGGGGAATGAAAAACTGTTTTTT.

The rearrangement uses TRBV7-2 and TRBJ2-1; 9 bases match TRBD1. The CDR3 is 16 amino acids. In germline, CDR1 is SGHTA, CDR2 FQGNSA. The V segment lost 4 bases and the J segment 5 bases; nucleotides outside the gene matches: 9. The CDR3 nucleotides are TGTGCCAGCAGCTGGACGGGACAGGGTCCCAACAATGAGCAGTTCTTC. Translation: CASSWTGQGPNNEQFF.

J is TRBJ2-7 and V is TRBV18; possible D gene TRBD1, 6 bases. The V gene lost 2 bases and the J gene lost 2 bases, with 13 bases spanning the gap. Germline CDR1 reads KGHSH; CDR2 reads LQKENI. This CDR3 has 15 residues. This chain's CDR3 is CASSPTGHGPYEQYF. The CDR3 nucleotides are TGTGCCAGCTCACCAACGGGACACGGACCCTACGAGCAGTACTTC. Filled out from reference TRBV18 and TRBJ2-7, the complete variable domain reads NAGVMQNPRHLVRRRGQEARLRCSPMKGHSHVYWYRQLPEEGLKFMVYLQKENIIDESGMPKERFSAEFPKEGPSILRIQQVVRGDSAAYFCASSPTGHGPYEQYFGPGTRLTVT.

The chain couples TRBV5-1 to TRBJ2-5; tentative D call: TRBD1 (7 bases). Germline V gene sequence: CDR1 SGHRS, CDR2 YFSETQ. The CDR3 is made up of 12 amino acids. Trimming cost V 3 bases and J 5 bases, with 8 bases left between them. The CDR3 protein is CASSSGGETQYF. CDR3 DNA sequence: TGCGCCAGCAGCTCAGGGGGGGAGACCCAGTACTTC.

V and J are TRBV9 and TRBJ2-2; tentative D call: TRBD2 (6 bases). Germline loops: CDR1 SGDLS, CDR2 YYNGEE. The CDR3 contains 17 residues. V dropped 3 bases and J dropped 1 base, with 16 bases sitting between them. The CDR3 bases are TGTGCCAGCAGCGCCATCACCGGGACTGGGAACACCGGGGAGCTGTTTTTT. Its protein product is CASSAITGTGNTGELFF.

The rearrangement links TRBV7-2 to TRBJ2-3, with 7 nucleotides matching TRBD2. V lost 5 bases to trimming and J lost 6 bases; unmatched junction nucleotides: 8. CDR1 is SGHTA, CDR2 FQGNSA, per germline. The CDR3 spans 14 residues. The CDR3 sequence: CASSVQAGTDTQYF. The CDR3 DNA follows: TGTGCCAGCAGCGTCCAAGCGGGGACGGATACGCAGTATTTT.

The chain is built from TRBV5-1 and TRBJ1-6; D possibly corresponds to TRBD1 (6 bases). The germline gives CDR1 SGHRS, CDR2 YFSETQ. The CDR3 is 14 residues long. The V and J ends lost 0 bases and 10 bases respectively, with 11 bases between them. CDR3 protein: CASSLGQAYSPLHF. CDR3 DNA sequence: TGCGCCAGCAGCTTGGGACAGGCTTACTCACCCCTCCACTTT.

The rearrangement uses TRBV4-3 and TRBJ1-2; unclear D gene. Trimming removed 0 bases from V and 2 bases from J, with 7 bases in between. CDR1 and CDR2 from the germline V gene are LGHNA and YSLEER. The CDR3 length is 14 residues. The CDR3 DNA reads TGCGCCAGCAGCCAAGAGGGCAGGAACTATGGCTACACCTTC. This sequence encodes CASSQEGRNYGYTF.

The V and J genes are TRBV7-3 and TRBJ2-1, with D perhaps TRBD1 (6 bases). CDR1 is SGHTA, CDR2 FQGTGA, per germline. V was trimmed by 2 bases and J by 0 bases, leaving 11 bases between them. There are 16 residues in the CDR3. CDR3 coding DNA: TGTGCCAGCAGCTTACAACCAGGGGCCTCCTACAATGAGCAGTTCTTC. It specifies CASSLQPGASYNEQFF.

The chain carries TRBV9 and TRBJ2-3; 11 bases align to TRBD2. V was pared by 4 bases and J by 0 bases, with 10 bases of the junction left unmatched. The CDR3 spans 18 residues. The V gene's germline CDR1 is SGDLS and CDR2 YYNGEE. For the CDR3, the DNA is TGTGCCAGCAGCATACAGACCTGGACTAGCGGGAGCACAGATACGCAGTATTTT. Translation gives CASSIQTWTSGSTDTQYF. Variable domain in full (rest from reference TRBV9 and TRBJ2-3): DSGVTQTPKHLITATGQRVTLRCSPRSGDLSVYWYQQSLDQGLQFLIQYYNGEERAKGNILERFSAQQFPDLHSELNLSSLELGDSALYFCASSIQTWTSGSTDTQYFGPGTRLTVL.

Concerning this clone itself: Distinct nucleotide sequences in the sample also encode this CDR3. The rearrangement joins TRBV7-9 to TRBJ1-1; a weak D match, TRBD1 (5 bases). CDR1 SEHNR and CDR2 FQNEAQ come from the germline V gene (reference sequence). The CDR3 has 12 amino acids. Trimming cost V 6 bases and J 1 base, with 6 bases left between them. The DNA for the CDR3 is TGTGCCAGCAGTCAGGGGAACACTGAAGCTTTCTTT. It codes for CASSQGNTEAFF.